This T cell receptor beta chain was identified during a study of graft-versus-host responses after intestinal transplantation. A note on this clone: Its antigen is unknown.

Study results and limitations: GvH clones were identified in recipient marrow, with some first appearing in ileum or blood.

The CDR3 loop spans 14 amino acids. Trimming pared 3 bases from V and 0 bases from J, leaving 6 bases between. CDR1 and CDR2 (germline): KGHSH, LQKENI. The table came from immunoSEQ multiplex PCR; TCRdb's copy has only in-frame clones and leaves some out. Of about 130,000 clones detected, 85% to 95% appear once; the ten largest clones hold 0.19%. This sequence was found in a human donor who received an intestinal transplant. The source was unstimulated CD4+ T cells sorted from spleen or lymph node cells, collected before intestinal transplant. This chain uses TRBV18 with TRBJ2-1; D gene ambiguous. This CDR3 is CASSPGDSYNEQFF. As DNA, the CDR3 is TGTGCCAGCTCACCCGGCGACTCCTACAATGAGCAGTTCTTC.